This TCR beta chain was captured by sequencing in a study of CD8+ T cells in alopecia areata. Turning to the study itself: For 6 to 18 months, tofacitinib was taken, and 6 months off drug followed.

The treatment here: oral pan-JAK inhibitor, 5-10 mg twice daily. This clone was seen only a few times. Extraction of RNA preceded its reverse transcription into cDNA, which served as the sequencing template. Assay: immunoSEQ multiplex PCR; the TCRdb copy retains only in-frame clones and omits some. The sample includes over 150,000 clones, 50% to 60% of them seen just once. The CDR3 extends over 14 amino acids. Germline CDR1 and CDR2: SNHLY and FYNNEI. J gave up 1 base and V 5 bases, and 2 bases lay outside the gene matches. This clonotype originated in a human donor with alopecia areata. The sample in question was CD4+ T cells sorted from blood, obtained at week 4, from a patient treated with tofacitinib. The chain couples TRBV2 to TRBJ1-5, with TRBD1 identical over 7 bases. For the CDR3, the DNA is TGTGCCAGCAGTTGGGGACAGAGCAATCAGCCCCAGCATTTT. Protein: CASSWGQSNQPQHF.